One TCR beta chain is described in this entry. These data are taken from a study of blood T cell repertoires in COVID-19. The data were produced by immunoSEQ multiplex PCR, yet TCRdb's version contains in-frame clones alone and is incomplete. This sample has some 420,000 clones, with 85% to 90% found just once. Sequencing was performed on PBMCs or T cells enriched from blood (not recorded which). This TCR derives from a young man who had recovered from COVID-19.

CDR3 sequence (DNA): TGCAGTGCCTCACTCCGCAATGAGCAGTTCTTC. This codes for CSASLRNEQFF. The chain is built from TRBV20-1 and TRBJ2-1; no clear D gene. Trimming removed 6 bases from V and 6 bases from J, with 9 bases in between. CDR1 DFQATT and CDR2 SNEGSKA come from the germline V gene (reference sequence). The CDR3 is made up of 11 amino acids.